A selection of T cell receptor beta chains follows, all from one sample in a study of T cells in Graves' hyperthyroidism and ophthalmopathy. TCRdb re-derived calls from the multiplex PCR reads in MiXCR, one entry per CDR3 protein. The data hold about 590,000 distinct CDR3 sequences, with less than 20% observed a single time. Sequenced input: blood. These receptors were obtained from a woman aged 25-40 years with Graves' hyperthyroidism. Each CDR3 is given with its conserved first and last residue.

V gene: TRBV28
CDR3 protein: CASSTTQGAGNIQYF

V gene: TRBV30
CDR3 protein: CAWSEIDWEQYF

V gene: TRBV2
CDR3 protein: CASGGQGRDTQYF

V gene: TRBV5-8
CDR3 protein: CASSLSRNAYEQYF

V gene: TRBV6-6
CDR3 protein: CASSYSGTSASYEQYF

V gene: TRBV7-9
CDR3 protein: CASSLGGGHQPQHF

V gene: TRBV7-9
CDR3 protein: CASSLSGEGDNEQFF

V gene: TRBV6-1
CDR3 protein: CASRLGTSGRYEQYF

V gene: TRBV5-1
CDR3 protein: CASSLVIAGGPRHTQYF

V gene: TRBV5-6
CDR3 protein: CASSPGPGQGVGYTF

V gene: TRBV7-9
CDR3 protein: CASSLTLSDSPVSYEQYF

V gene: TRBV7-9
CDR3 protein: CASSIQSSNQPQHF

V gene: TRBV20-1
CDR3 protein: CSASRPLGAAAQPQHF

V gene: TRBV10-3
CDR3 protein: CAIMGTSPSPTGELFF

V gene: TRBV3-1
CDR3 protein: CASSLRGLAGVEQYF

V gene: TRBV6-1
CDR3 protein: CASALGLAGHEQYF

V gene: TRBV14
CDR3 protein: CASSQNSLLHF

V gene: TRBV7-9
CDR3 protein: CASSPGQPSTDTQYF

V gene: TRBV27
CDR3 protein: CASSLSFVTSNQPQHF

V gene: TRBV7-9
CDR3 protein: CASSLPDWMVYNEQFF

V gene: TRBV27
CDR3 protein: CASSNDGGEQFF

V gene: TRBV29-1
CDR3 protein: CSVMDRGSHNEQFF

V gene: TRBV10-1
CDR3 protein: CASSERRGETQYF

V gene: TRBV30
CDR3 protein: CAWSFQGINGYTF

V gene: TRBV10-2
CDR3 protein: CASSAERGAYEQYF

V gene: TRBV20-1
CDR3 protein: CGIWTSGIWQETQYF

V gene: TRBV5-5
CDR3 protein: CASSSLGVAGELFF

V gene: TRBV6-4
CDR3 protein: CASRERRGTVSETQYF

V gene: TRBV7-9
CDR3 protein: CASSQDPGRPEAFF

V gene: TRBV6-1
CDR3 protein: CASSEFGEPLGGSPLHF

V gene: TRBV6-1
CDR3 protein: CASSPGTYTGELFF

V gene: TRBV11-2
CDR3 protein: CASSLDVGGWRYTF

V gene: TRBV12-3/TRBV12-4
CDR3 protein: CASSRTTSGGKTGELFF

V gene: TRBV20-1
CDR3 protein: CSAISGSSVNEQFF

V gene: TRBV18
CDR3 protein: CASSPQQKMNTEAFF

V gene: TRBV30
CDR3 protein: CAWSGVAGRADNEQFF

V gene: TRBV28
CDR3 protein: CASSLIDSYEQYF

V gene: TRBV12-3/TRBV12-4
CDR3 protein: CASSKKGGSQNIQYF

V gene: TRBV20-1
CDR3 protein: CSARGLGQINQPQHF

V gene: TRBV7-2
CDR3 protein: CASSPGTSGKAQYF

V gene: TRBV5-1
CDR3 protein: CASSWTAQLLGSGANVLTF

V gene: TRBV7-9
CDR3 protein: CASSLAATGVDTEAFF

V gene: TRBV19
CDR3 protein: CASKRLEIGNEQFF

V gene: TRBV12-3/TRBV12-4
CDR3 protein: CASSLATSGRYEQYF

V gene: TRBV30
CDR3 protein: CAWSRDQNTEAFF

V gene: TRBV12-5
CDR3 protein: CASGLVRKGSNQPQHF

V gene: TRBV29-1
CDR3 protein: CSVEAPYAGGAHNSPLHF

V gene: TRBV4-1
CDR3 protein: CASSQPDSGYTF

V gene: TRBV27
CDR3 protein: CASRRTGLRTDTQYF

V gene: TRBV28
CDR3 protein: CASSSYEAFF

V gene: TRBV20-1
CDR3 protein: CSARAFSTGGVEAFF

V gene: TRBV6-5
CDR3 protein: CASKDSGYGYTF

V gene: TRBV7-7
CDR3 protein: CASSLGTSGNQETQYF

V gene: TRBV3-1
CDR3 protein: CASSQPGTETGELFF

V gene: TRBV7-2
CDR3 protein: CASSLEGRGPSGYTF

V gene: TRBV7-9
CDR3 protein: CASSFQEGPNTEAFF

V gene: TRBV4-1
CDR3 protein: CASSRQSPESSYNEQFF

V gene: TRBV11-2
CDR3 protein: CASSLESGLVYEQYF

V gene: TRBV18
CDR3 protein: CASSPPARVNEQYF